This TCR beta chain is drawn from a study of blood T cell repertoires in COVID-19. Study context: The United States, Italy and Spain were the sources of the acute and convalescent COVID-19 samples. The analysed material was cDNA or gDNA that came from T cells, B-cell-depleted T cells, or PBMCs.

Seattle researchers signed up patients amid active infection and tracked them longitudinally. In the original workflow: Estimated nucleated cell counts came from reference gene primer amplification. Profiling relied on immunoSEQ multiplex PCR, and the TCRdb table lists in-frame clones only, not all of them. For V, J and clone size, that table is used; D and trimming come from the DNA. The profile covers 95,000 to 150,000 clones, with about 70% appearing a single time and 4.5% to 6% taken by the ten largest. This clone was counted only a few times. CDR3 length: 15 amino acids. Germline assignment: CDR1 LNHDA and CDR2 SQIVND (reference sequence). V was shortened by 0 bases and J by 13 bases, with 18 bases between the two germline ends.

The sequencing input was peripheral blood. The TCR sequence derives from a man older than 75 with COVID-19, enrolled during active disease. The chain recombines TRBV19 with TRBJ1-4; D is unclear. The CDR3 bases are TGTGCCAGTAGTATAGATACGGGAACAAGGACTGGACTGTTTTTT. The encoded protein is CASSIDTGTRTGLFF.